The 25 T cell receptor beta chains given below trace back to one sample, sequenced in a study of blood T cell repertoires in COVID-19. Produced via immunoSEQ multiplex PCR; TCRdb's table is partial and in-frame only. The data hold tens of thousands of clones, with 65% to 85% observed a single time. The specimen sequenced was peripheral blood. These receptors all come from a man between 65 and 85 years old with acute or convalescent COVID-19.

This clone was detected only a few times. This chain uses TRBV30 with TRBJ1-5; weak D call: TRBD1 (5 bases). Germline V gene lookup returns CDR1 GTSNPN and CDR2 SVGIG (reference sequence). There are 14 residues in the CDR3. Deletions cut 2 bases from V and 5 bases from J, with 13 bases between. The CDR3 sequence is CAWSFTRGDQPQHF. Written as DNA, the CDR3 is TGTGCCTGGAGTTTTACCCGGGGGGATCAGCCCCAGCATTTT. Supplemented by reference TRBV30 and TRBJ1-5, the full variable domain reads SQTIHQWPATLVQPVGSPLSLECTVEGTSNPNLYWYRQAAGRGLQLLFYSVGIGQISSEVPQNLSASRPQDRQFILSSKKLLLSDSGFYLCAWSFTRGDQPQHFGDGTRLSIL.

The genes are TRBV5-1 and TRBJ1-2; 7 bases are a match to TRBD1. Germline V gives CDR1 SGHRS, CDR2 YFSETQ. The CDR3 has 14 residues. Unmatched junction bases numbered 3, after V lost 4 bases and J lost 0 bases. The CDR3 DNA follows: TGCGCCAGCAGCGGGACAGTTACTAACTATGGCTACACCTTC. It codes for CASSGTVTNYGYTF.

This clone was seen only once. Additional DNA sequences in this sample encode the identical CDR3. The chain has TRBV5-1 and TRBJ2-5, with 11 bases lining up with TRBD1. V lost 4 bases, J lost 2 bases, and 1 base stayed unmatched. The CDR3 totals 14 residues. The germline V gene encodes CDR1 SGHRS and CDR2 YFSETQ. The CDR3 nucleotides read TGCGCCAGCAGCCGGGACAGGGGGCAAGAGACCCAGTACTTC. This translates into CASSRDRGQETQYF.

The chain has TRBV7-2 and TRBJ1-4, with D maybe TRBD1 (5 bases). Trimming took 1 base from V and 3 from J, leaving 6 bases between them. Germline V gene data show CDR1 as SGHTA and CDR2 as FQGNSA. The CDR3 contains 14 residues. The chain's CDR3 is CASSLEGANEKLFF. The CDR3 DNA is TGTGCCAGCAGCTTAGAAGGGGCTAATGAAAAACTGTTTTTT. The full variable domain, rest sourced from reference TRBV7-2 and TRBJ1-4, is GAGVSQSPSNKVTEKGKDVELRCDPISGHTALYWYRQSLGQGLEFLIYFQGNSAPDKSGLPSDRFSAERTGGSVSTLTIQRTQQEDSAVYLCASSLEGANEKLFFGSGTQLSVL.

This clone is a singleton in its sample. The CDR3 sequence is CASSRQGALNTEAFF. DNA of the CDR3: TGTGCCAGCTCGCGACAGGGGGCTCTGAACACTGAAGCTTTCTTT. The gene calls are TRBV18 and TRBJ1-1; 10 bases are shared with TRBD1. The J segment lost 0 bases and the V segment lost 6 bases, leaving 4 bases of the junction unmatched. Per the germline V gene, CDR1 is KGHSH and CDR2 is LQKENI. This CDR3 region has 15 residues.

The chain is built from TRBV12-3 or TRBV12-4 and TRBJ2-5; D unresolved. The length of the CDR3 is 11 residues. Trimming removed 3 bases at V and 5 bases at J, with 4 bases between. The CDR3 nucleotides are TGTGCCAGCAGTTTCGGTGAGACCCAGTACTTC. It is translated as CASSFGETQYF.

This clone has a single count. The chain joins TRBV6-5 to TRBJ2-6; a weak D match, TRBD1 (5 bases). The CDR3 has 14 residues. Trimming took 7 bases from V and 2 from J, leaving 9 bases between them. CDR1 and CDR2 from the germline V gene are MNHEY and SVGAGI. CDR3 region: CASTRVPGANVLTF. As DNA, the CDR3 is TGTGCCAGCACCAGGGTTCCTGGGGCCAACGTCCTGACTTTC.

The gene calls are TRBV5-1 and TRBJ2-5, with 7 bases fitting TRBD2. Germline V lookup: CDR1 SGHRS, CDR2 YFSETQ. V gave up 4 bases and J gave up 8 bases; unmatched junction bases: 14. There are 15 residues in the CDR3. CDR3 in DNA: TGCGCCAGCAGCCGGAATGGGGGGGAGATTGAAACCCAGTACTTC. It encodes CASSRNGGEIETQYF.

The CDR3 DNA is TGTGCCAGCAGCTTCAGGGGGCAGAATTCACCCCTCCACTTT. Translating it yields CASSFRGQNSPLHF. The chain couples TRBV7-6 to TRBJ1-6, with TRBD1 matching 8 bases. Germline V gene lookup returns CDR1 SGHVS and CDR2 FNYEAQ. The V and J ends lost 3 bases and 7 bases, in that order; junction bases with no gene match: 2. The CDR3 length is 14 residues.

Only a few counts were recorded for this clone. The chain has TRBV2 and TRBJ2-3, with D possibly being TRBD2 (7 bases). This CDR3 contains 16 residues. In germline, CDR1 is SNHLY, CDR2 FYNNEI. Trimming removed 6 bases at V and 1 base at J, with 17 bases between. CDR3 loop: CASRGRGGRGTDTQYF. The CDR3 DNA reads TGTGCCAGCAGGGGAAGGGGGGGCCGAGGCACAGATACGCAGTATTTT.

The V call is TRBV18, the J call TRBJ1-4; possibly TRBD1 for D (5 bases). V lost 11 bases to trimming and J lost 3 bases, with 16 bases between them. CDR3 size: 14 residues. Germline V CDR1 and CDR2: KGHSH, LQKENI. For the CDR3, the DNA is TGTGCCTCCGCTGCACGGGGGGCTAATGAAAAACTGTTTTTT. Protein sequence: CASAARGANEKLFF.

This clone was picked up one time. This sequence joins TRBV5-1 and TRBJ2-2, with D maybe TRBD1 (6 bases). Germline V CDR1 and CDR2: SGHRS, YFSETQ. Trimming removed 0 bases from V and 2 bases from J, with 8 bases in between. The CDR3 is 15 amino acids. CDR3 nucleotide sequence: TGCGCCAGCAGCTTGGACAGGGCCAACACCGGGGAGCTGTTTTTT. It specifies CASSLDRANTGELFF. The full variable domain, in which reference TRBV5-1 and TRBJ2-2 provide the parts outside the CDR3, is KAGVTQTPRYLIKTRGQQVTLSCSPISGHRSVSWYQQTPGQGLQFLFEYFSETQRNKGNFPGRFSGRQFSNSRSEMNVSTLELGDSALYLCASSLDRANTGELFFGEGSRLTVL.

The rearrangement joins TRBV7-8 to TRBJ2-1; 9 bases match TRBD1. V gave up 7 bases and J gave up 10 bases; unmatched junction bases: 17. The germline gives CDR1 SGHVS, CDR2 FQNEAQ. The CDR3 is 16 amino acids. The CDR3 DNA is TGTGCCAGCAACCCAGCCAGGGACAGGGTTAGGGGCGAGCAGTTCTTC. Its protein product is CASNPARDRVRGEQFF.

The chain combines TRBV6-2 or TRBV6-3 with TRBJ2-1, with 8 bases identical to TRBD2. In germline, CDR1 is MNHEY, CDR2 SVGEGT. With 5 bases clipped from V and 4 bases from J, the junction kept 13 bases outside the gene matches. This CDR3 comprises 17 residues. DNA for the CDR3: TGTGCCAGCAGTCCCCGCCAGCGGGGGACCGCATACAATGAGCAGTTCTTC. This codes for CASSPRQRGTAYNEQFF.

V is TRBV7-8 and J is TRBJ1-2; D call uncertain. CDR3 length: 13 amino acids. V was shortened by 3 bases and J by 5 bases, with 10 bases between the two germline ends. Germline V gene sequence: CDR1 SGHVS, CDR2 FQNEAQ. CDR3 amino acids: CASSFVTEYGYTF. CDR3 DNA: TGTGCCAGCAGCTTTGTGACGGAGTATGGCTACACCTTC.

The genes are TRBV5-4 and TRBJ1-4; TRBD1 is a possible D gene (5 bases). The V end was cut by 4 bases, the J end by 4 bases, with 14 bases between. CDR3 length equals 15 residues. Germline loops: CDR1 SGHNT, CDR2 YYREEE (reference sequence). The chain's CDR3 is CASSLGDSINEKLFF. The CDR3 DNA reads TGTGCCAGCAGCCTGGGAGACAGCATTAATGAAAAACTGTTTTTT.

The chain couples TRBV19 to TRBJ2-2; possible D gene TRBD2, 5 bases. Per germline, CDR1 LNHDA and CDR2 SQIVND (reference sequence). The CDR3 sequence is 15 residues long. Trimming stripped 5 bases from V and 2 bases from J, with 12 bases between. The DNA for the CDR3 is TGTGCCAGTAGTTTCGGAGGACGAAACACCGGGGAGCTGTTTTTT. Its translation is CASSFGGRNTGELFF. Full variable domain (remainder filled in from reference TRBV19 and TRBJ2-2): DGGITQSPKYLFRKEGQNVTLSCEQNLNHDAMYWYRQDPGQGLRLIYYSQIVNDFQKGDIAEGYSVSREKKESFPLTVTSAQKNPTAFYLCASSFGGRNTGELFFGEGSRLTVL.

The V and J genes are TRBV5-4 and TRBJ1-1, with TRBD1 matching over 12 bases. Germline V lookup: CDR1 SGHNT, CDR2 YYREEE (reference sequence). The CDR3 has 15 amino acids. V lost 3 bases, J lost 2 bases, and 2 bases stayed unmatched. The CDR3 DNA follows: TGTGCCAGCAGCTCGGGACAGGGGGCTAACACTGAAGCTTTCTTT. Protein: CASSSGQGANTEAFF. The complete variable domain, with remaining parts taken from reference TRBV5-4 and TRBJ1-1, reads ETGVTQSPTHLIKTRGQQVTLRCSSQSGHNTVSWYQQALGQGPQFIFQYYREEENGRGNFPPRFSGLQFPNYSSELNVNALELDDSALYLCASSSGQGANTEAFFGQGTRLTVV.

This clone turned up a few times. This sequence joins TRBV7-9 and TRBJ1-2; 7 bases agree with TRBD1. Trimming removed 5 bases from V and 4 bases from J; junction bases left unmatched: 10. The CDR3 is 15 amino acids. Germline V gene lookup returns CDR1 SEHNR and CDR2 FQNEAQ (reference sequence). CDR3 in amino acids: CASSEGAGGIYGYTF. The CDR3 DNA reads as TGTGCCAGCAGCGAGGGGGCAGGGGGGATCTATGGCTACACCTTC.

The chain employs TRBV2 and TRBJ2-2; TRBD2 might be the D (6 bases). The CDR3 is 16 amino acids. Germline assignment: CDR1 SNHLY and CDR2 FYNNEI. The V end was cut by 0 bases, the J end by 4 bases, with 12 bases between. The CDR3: CASSEARGSGTGELFF. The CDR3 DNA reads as TGTGCCAGCAGTGAAGCGCGGGGTTCGGGCACCGGGGAGCTGTTTTTT.

The CDR3 DNA reads as TGCGCCAGCAGCCAACGACAGGGGGCGTCAGATACGCAGTATTTT. It codes for CASSQRQGASDTQYF. The V and J genes are TRBV4-1 and TRBJ2-3; TRBD1 matches at 10 bases. The CDR3 is 15 residues long. Germline V gene data show CDR1 as MGHRA and CDR2 as YSYEKL. Germline trimming cut 2 bases from V and 4 bases from J; bases unmatched to any gene: 3.

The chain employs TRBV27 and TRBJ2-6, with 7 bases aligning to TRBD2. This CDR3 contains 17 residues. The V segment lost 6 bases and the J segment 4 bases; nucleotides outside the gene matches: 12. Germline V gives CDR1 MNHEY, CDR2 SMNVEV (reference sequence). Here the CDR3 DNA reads TGTGCCAGCAGCTTTGGGGGAGGGATGAGAGGGGCCAACGTCCTGACTTTC. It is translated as CASSFGGGMRGANVLTF.

The CDR3 is CASSLVGGGQETQYF. The CDR3, as DNA: TGTGCCAGCAGCTTGGTGGGCGGGGGGCAAGAGACCCAGTACTTC. The chain combines TRBV5-6 with TRBJ2-5; the match to TRBD2 covers 8 bases. The V gene end was trimmed by 0 bases and the J gene end by 2 bases; junction bases not matched to a gene: 3. The germline CDR1 and CDR2 sequences are SGHDT and YYEEEE. The CDR3 totals 15 residues.

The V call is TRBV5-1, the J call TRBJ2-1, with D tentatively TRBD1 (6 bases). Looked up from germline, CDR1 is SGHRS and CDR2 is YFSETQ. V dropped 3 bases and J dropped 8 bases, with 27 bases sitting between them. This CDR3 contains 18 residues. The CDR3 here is CASSSAALTGRELDEQFF. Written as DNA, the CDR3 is TGCGCCAGCAGCTCGGCGGCTTTAACAGGGCGTGAACTCGATGAGCAGTTCTTC.

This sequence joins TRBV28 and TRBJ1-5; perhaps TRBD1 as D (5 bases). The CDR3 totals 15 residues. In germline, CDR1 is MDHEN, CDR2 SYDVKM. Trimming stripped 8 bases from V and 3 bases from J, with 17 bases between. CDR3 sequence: CASEGGQGNNQPQHF. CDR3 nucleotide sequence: TGTGCCAGCGAGGGAGGGCAGGGCAACAATCAGCCCCAGCATTTT.